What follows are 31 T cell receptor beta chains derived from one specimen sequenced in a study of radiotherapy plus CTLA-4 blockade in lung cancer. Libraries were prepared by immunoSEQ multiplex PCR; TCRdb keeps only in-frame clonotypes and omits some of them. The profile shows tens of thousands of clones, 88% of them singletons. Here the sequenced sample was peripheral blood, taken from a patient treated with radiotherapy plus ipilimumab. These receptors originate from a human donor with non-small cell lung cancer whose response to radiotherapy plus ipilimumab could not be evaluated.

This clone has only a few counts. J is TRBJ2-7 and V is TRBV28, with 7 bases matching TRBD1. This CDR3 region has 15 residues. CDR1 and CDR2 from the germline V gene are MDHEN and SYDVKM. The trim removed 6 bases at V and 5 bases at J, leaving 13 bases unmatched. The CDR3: CASSGAQGIIHEQYF. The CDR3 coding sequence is TGTGCCAGCAGCGGGGCACAGGGGATTATACACGAGCAGTACTTC.

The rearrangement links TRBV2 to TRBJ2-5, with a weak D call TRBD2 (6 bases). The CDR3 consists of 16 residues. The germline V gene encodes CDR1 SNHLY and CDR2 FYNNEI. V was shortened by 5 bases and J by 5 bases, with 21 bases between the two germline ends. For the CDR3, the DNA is TGTGCCAGCAGTTACCGGGACTTAGGGGACGGCGAGACCCAGTACTTC. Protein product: CASSYRDLGDGETQYF.

CDR3 residues: CASSQGGSSHNEQFF. Here the CDR3 DNA reads TGCGCCAGCAGCCAGGGGGGAAGTTCTCACAATGAGCAGTTCTTC. This rearrangement joins TRBV4-1 to TRBJ2-1; tentatively, D is TRBD2 (6 bases). With 3 bases removed from V and 5 bases from J, the gap between germline ends came to 14 bases. CDR3 length equals 15 residues. The V gene's germline CDR1 is MGHRA and CDR2 YSYEKL.

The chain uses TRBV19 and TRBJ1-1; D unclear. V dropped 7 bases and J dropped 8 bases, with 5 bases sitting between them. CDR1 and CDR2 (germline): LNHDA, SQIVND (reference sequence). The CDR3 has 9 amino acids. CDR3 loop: CASTREAFF. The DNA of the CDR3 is TGTGCCAGTACCAGGGAAGCTTTCTTT.

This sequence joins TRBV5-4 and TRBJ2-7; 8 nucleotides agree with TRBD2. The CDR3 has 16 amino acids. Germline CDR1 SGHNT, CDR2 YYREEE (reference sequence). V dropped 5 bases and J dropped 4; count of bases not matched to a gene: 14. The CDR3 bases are TGTGCCAGCAGTAACAGCCCAGCGGGGGCCATATACGAGCAGTACTTC. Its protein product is CASSNSPAGAIYEQYF.

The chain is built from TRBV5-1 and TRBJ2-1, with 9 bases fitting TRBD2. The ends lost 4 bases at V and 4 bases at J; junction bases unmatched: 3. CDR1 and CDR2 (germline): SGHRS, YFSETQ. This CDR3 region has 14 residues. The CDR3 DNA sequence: TGCGCCAGCAGCCGCGGGGGGGGGTACAATGAGCAGTTCTTC. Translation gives CASSRGGGYNEQFF.

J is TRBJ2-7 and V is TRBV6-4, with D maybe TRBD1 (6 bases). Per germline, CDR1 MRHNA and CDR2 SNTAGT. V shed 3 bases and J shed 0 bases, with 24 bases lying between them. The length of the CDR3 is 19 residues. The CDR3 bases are TGTGCCAGCAGTGATTTACCTTTCCCGGGACACAGCAGCTCCTACGAGCAGTACTTC. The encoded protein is CASSDLPFPGHSSSYEQYF.

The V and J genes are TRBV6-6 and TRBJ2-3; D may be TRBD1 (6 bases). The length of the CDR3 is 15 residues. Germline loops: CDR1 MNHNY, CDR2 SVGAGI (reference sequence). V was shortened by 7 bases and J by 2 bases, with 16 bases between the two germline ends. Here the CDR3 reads CASTYRDRITDTQYF. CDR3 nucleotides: TGTGCCAGCACCTACAGGGATAGGATCACAGATACGCAGTATTTT.

The CDR3 coding sequence is TGCGCCAGCAGCCAAGGGGCCGGGGGCAATCAGCCCCAGCATTTT. Translation gives CASSQGAGGNQPQHF. The chain has TRBV4-3 and TRBJ1-5; no definite D call. Looked up from germline, CDR1 is LGHNA and CDR2 is YSLEER. The CDR3 extends over 15 amino acids. Trimming removed 1 base at V and 2 bases at J, with 9 bases between.

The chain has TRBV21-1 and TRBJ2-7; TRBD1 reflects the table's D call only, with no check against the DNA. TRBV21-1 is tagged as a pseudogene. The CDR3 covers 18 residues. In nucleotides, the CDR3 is TGTGCCAGCAGTTCCCCGGGACAGGAGATCTTAAGCTCCTACGAGCAGTACTTC. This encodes CASSSPGQEILSSYEQYF.

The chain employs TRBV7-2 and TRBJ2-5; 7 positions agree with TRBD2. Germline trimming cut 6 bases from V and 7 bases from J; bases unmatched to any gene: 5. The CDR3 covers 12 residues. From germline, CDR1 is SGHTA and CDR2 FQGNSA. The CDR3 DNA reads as TGTGCCAGCAGTTCGACGGGAGGGACCCAGTACTTC. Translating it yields CASSSTGGTQYF. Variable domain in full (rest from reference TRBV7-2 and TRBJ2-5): GAGVSQSPSNKVTEKGKDVELRCDPISGHTALYWYRQSLGQGLEFLIYFQGNSAPDKSGLPSDRFSAERTGGSVSTLTIQRTQQEDSAVYLCASSSTGGTQYFGPGTRLLVL.

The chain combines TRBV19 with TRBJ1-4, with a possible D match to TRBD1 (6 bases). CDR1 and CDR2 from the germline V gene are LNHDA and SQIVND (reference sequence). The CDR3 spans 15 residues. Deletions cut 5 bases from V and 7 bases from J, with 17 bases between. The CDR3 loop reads CASSASGVPSEKLFF. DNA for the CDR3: TGTGCCAGTAGTGCCTCAGGGGTACCGAGTGAAAAACTGTTTTTT.

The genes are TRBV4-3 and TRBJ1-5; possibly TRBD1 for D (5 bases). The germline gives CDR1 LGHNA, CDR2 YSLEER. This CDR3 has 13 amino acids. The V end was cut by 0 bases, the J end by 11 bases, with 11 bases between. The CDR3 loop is CASSQDERGSQHF. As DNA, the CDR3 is TGCGCCAGCAGCCAAGATGAACGGGGGTCCCAGCATTTT.

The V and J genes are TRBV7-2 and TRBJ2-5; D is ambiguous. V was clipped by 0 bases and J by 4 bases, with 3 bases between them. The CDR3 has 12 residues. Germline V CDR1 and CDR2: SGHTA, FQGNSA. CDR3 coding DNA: TGTGCCAGCAGCTTAGCGAGAGAGACCCAGTACTTC. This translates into CASSLARETQYF.

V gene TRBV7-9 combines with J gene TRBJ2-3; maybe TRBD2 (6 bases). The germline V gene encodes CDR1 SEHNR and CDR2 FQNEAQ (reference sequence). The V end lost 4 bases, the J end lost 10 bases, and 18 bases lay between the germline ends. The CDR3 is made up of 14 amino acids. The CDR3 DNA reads TGTGCCAGCAGCTCCCCGGGGGAACGACGGGCGCAGTATTTT. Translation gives CASSSPGERRAQYF. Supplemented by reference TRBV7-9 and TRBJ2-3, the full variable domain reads DTGVSQNPRHKITKRGQNVTFRCDPISEHNRLYWYRQTLGQGPEFLTYFQNEAQLEKSRLLSDRFSAERPKGSFSTLEIQRTEQGDSAMYLCASSSPGERRAQYFGPGTRLTVL.

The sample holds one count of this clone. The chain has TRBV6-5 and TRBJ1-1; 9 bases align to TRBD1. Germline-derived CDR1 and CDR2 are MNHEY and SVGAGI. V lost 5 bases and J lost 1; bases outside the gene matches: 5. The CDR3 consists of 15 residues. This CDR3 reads CASSHGTGWNTEAFF. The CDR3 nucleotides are TGTGCCAGCAGTCATGGGACAGGGTGGAACACTGAAGCTTTCTTT.

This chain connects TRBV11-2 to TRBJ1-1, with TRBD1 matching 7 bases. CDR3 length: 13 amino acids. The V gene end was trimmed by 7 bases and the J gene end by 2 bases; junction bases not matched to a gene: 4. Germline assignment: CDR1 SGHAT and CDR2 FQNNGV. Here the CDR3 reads CASTRTGNTEAFF. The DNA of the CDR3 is TGTGCCAGCACCAGGACAGGAAACACTGAAGCTTTCTTT. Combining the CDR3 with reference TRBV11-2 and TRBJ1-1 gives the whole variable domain EAGVAQSPRYKIIEKRQSVAFWCNPISGHATLYWYQQILGQGPKLLIQFQNNGVVDDSQLPKDRFSAERLKGVDSTLKIQPAKLEDSAVYLCASTRTGNTEAFFGQGTRLTVV.

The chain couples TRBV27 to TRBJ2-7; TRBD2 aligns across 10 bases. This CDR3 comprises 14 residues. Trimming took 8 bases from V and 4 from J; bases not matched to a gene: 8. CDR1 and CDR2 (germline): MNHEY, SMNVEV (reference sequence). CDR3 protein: CASSPSGRKYEQYF. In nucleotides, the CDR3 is TGTGCCAGCTCGCCTAGCGGGAGAAAGTACGAGCAGTACTTC.

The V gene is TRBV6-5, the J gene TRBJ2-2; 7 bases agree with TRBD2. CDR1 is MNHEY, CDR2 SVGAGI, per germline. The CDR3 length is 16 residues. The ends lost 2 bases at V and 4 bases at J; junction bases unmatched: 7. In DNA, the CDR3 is TGTGCCAGCAGTTACGGGCTAGCGGCCATCACCGGGGAGCTGTTTTTT. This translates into CASSYGLAAITGELFF.

The CDR3 sequence: CASGQTVGGYTF. CDR3 sequence (DNA): TGCGCCAGCGGACAGACGGTGGGTGGCTACACCTTC. The chain carries TRBV5-1 and TRBJ1-2; D might be TRBD1 (6 bases). The V gene's germline CDR1 is SGHRS and CDR2 YFSETQ. Trimming cost V 7 bases and J 7 bases, with 14 bases left between them. The CDR3 has 12 residues.

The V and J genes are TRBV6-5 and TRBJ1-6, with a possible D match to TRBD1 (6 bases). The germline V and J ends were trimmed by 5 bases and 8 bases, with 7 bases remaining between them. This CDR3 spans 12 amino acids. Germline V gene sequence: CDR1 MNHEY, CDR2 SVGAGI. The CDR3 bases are TGTGCCAGCAGTAACAGGGATTCACCCCTCCACTTT. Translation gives CASSNRDSPLHF.

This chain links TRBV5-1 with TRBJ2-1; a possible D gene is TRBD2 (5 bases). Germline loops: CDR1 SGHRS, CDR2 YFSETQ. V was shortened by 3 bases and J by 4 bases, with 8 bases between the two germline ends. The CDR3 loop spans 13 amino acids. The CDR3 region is CASSSEGYNEQFF. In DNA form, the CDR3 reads TGCGCCAGCAGCTCCGAGGGATACAATGAGCAGTTCTTC.

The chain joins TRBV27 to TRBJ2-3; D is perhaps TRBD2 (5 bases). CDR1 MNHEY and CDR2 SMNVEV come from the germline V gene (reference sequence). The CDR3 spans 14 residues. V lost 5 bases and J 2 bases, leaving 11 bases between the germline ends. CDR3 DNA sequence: TGTGCCAGCAGTCCGAGCGGTGACACAGATACGCAGTATTTT. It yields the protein CASSPSGDTDTQYF.

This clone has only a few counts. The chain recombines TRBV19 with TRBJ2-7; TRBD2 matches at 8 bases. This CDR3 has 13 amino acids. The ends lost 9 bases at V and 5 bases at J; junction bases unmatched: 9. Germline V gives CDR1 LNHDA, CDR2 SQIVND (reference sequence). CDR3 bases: TGTGCCAGCCTTGTCGGGAGGGCCCACGAGCAGTACTTC. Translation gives CASLVGRAHEQYF.

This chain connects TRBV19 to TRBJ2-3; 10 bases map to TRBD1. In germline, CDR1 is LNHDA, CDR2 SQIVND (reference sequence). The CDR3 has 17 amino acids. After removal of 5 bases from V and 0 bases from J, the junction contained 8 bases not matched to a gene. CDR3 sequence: CASSGGTGAESTDTQYF. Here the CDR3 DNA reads TGTGCCAGTAGTGGGGGGACAGGGGCAGAGAGCACAGATACGCAGTATTTT.

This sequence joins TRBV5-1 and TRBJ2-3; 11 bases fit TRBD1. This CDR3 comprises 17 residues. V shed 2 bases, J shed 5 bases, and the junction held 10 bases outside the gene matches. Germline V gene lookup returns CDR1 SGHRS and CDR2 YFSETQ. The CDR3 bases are TGCGCCAGCAGCTTTACTCTACCGGGACAGGGGGAAGATACGCAGTATTTT. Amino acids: CASSFTLPGQGEDTQYF.

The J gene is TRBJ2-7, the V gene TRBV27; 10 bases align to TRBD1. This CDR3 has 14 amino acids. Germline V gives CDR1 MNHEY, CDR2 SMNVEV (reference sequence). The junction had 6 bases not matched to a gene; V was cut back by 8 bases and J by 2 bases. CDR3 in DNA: TGTGCCAGCCAGTGGACAGGGGGAGCCTACGAGCAGTACTTC. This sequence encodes CASQWTGGAYEQYF.

The CDR3 region is CASSPGHGNTIYF. CDR3 DNA sequence: TGTGCCAGCAGCCCGGGACACGGAAACACCATATATTTT. The chain carries TRBV5-5 and TRBJ1-3, with D tentatively TRBD1 (6 bases). In germline, CDR1 is SGHKS, CDR2 YYEKEE (reference sequence). The CDR3 has 13 amino acids. Trimming cost V 4 bases and J 4 bases, with 9 bases left between them.

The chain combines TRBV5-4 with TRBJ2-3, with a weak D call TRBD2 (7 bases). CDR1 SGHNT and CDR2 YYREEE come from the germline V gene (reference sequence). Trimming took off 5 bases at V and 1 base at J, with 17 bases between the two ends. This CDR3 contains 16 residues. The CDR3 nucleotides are TGTGCCAGCAGTGAATCGAGGGGGGGAGGCACAGATACGCAGTATTTT. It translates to CASSESRGGGTDTQYF. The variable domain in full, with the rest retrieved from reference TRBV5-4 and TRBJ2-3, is ETGVTQSPTHLIKTRGQQVTLRCSSQSGHNTVSWYQQALGQGPQFIFQYYREEENGRGNFPPRFSGLQFPNYSSELNVNALELDDSALYLCASSESRGGGTDTQYFGPGTRLTVL.

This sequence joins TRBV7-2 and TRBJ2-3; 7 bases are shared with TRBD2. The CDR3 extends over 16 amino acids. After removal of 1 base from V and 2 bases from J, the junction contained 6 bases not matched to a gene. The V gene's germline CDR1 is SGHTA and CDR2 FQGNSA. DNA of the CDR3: TGTGCCAGCAGCTTAGTAAGCGGGGCCACCACAGATACGCAGTATTTT. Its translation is CASSLVSGATTDTQYF.

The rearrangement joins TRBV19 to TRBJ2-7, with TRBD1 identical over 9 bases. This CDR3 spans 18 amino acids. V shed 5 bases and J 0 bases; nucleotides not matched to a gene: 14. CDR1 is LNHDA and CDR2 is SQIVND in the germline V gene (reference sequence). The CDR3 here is CASSLRTGDVAASYEQYF. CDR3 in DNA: TGTGCCAGTAGTCTTCGGACAGGGGATGTCGCCGCCTCCTACGAGCAGTACTTC.